In this sample, the clone carrying this T cell receptor (beta chain) turned up a few times. As yet, its antigen is unknown. The CDR3 runs to 20 residues. Unmatched junction bases numbered 26, after V lost 6 bases and J lost 3 bases. The germline gives CDR1 WSHSY, CDR2 SAAADI. TCRdb reprocessed the 5' RACE reads with MiXCR, giving one entry per CDR3 protein. Of 570,000 or so distinct CDR3 sequences detected, over 8.5% appear once; the ten largest clones hold more than 2.5%. Healthy Caucasians supplied all donations. The record originates from a study of identical twins. Study-wide findings and caveats: Conclusions relied on cross-sectional statistical analysis, not following the same donors.

The same sample was also used in a study of yellow fever vaccine responses in identical twins.

This chain uses TRBV10-2 with TRBJ2-7, with 7 bases aligning to TRBD1. The sample consisted of PBMCs. The TCR sequence derives from a young woman in good health. CDR3 sequence: CASRAGIEGPGQPANYEQYF. CDR3 bases: TGCGCCAGCAGAGCAGGGATTGAGGGCCCGGGACAGCCGGCCAACTACGAGCAGTACTTC.